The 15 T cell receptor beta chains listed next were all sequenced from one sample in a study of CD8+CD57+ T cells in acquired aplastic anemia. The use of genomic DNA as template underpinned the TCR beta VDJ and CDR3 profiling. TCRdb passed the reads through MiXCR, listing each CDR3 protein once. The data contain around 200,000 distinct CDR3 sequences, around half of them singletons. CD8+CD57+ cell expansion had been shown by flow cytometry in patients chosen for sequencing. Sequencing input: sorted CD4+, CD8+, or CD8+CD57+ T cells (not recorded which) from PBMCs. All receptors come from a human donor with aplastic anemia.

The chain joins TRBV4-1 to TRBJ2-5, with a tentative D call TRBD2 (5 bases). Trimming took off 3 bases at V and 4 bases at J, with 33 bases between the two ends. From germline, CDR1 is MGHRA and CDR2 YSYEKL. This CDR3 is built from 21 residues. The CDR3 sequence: CASSQRPLGLLLRPGGETQYF. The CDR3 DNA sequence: TGCGCCAGCAGCCAGCGACCCCTAGGACTGCTACTTAGACCGGGTGGAGAGACCCAGTACTTC.

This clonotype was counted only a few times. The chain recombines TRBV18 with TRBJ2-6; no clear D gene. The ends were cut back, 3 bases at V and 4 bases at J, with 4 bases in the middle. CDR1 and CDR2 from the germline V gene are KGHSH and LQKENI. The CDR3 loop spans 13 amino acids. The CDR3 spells CASSPGGANVLTF. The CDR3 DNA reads TGTGCCAGCTCACCGGGGGGGGCCAACGTCCTGACTTTC.

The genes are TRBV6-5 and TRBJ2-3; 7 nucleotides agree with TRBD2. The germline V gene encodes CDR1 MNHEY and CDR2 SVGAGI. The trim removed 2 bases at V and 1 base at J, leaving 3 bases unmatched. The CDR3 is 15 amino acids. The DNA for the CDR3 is TGTGCCAGCAGTTACGGGCTAGCGGGCACAGATACGCAGTATTTT. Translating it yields CASSYGLAGTDTQYF.

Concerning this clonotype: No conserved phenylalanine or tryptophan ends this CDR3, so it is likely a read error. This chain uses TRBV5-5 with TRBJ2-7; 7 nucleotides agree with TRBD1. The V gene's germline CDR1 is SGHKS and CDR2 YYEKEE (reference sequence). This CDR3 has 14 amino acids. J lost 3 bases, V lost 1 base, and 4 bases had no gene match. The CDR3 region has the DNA TGTGCCAGCAGCTTGCAAGGACAGGTCTACGAGCAGTACCTC. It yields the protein CASSLQGQVYEQYL.

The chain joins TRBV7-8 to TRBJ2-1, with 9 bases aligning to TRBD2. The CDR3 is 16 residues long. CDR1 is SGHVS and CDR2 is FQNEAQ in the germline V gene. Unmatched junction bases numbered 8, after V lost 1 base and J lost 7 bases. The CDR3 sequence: CASSLVPREGPNEQFF. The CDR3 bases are TGTGCCAGCAGCTTAGTTCCGCGGGAGGGTCCAAATGAGCAGTTCTTC.

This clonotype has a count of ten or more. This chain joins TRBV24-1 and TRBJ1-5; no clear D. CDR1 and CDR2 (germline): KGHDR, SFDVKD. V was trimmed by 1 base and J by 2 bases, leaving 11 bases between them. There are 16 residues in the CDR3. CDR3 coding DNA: TGTGCCACCAGTGATTTCTTCCCGAGGGGCAATCAGCCCCAGCATTTT. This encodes CATSDFFPRGNQPQHF.

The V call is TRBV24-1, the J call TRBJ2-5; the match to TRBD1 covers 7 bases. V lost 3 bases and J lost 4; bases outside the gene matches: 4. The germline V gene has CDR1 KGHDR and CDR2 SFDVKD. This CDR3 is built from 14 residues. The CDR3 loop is CATSDIQGVETQYF. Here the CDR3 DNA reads TGTGCCACCAGTGATATTCAGGGGGTAGAGACCCAGTACTTC.

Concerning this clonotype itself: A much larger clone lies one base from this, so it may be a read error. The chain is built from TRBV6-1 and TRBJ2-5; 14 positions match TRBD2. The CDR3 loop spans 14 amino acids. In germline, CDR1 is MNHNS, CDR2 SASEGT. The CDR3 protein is CDSRTGTSGSNRNF. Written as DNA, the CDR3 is TGTGACAGCAGGACCGGGACTAGCGGGAGTAATAGAAACTTC.

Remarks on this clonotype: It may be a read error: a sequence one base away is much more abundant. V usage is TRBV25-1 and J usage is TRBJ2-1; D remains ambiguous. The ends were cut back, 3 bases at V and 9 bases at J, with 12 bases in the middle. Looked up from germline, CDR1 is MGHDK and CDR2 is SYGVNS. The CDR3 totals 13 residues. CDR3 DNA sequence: TGTGCCAGCAGTGATGATACGGTACTTGAGCAGTTCTTC. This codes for CASSDDTVLEQFF.

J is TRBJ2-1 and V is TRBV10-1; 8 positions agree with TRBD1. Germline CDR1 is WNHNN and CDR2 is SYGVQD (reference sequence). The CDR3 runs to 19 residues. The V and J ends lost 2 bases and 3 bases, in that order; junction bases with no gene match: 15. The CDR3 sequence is CASSEPNSTGTGDYNEQFF. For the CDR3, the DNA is TGCGCCAGCAGTGAGCCGAATTCTACCGGGACAGGTGACTACAATGAGCAGTTCTTC.

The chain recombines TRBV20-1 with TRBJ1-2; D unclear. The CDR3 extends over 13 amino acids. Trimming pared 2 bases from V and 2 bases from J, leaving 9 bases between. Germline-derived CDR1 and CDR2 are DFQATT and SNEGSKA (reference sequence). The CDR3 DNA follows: TGCAGTGCTAGACAGCGACCCAACTATGGCTACACCTTC. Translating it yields CSARQRPNYGYTF.

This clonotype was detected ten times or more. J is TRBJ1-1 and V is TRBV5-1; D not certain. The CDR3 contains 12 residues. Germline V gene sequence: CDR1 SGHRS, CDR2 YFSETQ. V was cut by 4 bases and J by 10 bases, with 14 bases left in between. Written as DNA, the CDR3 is TGCGCCAGCAGCGTTGACGGTCAATCAGCTTTCTTT. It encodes CASSVDGQSAFF.

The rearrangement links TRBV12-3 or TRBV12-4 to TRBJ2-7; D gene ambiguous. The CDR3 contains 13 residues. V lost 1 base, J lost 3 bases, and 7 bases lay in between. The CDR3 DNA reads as TGTGCCAGCAGTTTAGGTTTTAACTACGAGCAGTACTTC. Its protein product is CASSLGFNYEQYF.

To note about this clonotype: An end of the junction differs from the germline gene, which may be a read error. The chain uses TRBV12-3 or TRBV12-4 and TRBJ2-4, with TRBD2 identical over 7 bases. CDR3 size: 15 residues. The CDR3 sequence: CASSLIRPGPSGAHF. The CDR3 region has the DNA TGTGCCAGCAGTTTAATTCGGCCAGGCCCAAGCGGGGCTCACTTC.

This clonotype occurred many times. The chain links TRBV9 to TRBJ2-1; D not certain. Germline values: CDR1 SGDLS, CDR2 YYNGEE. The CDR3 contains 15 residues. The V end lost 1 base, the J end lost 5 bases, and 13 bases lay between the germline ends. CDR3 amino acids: CASSVYGNRNNEQFF. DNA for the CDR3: TGTGCCAGCAGCGTATATGGTAACCGGAACAATGAGCAGTTCTTC.